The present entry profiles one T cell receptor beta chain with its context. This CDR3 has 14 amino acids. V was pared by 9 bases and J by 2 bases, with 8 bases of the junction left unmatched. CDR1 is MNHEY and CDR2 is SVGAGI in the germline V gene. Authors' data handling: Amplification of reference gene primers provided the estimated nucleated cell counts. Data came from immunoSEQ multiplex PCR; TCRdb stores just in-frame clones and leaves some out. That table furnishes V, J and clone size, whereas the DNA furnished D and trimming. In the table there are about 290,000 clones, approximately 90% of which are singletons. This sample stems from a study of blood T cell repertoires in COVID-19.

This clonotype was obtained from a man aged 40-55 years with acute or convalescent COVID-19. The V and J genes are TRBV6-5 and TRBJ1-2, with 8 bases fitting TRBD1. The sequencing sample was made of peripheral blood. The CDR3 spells CASKGQGGNYGYTF. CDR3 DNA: TGTGCCAGTAAAGGACAGGGAGGGAACTATGGCTACACCTTC.